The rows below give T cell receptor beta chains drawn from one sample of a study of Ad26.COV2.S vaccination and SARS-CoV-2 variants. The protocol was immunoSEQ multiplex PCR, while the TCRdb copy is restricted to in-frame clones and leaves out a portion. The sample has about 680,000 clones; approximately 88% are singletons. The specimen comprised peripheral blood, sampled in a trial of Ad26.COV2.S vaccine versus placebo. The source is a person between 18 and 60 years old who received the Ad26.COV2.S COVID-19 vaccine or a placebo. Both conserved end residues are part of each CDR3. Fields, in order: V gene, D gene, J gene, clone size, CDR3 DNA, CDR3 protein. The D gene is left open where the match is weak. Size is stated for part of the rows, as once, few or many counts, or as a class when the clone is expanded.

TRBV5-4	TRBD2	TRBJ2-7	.	TGTGCCAGCAGACGGCGGGGGGCCGCCTACGAGCAGTACTTC	CASRRRGAAYEQYF
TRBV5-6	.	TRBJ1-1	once	TGTGCCAGCAGCTTGGAGGCTATGAACACTGAAGCTTTCTTT	CASSLEAMNTEAFF
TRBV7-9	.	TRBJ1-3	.	TGTGCCAGCAGCACCACGGGACCTGGAAACACCATATATTTT	CASSTTGPGNTIYF
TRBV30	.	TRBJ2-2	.	TGTGCCTGGAGTGCCGCTAGCGTTGACACCGGGGAGCTGTTTTTT	CAWSAASVDTGELFF
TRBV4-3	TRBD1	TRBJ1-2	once	TGCGCCAGCAGCCAAGACTGGACAGGACAGCCACATTATGGCTACACCTTC	CASSQDWTGQPHYGYTF
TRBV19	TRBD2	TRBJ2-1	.	TGTGCCAGTAGGTCGTTGTCGAGGACTAGCGGGAGGTTAATCCACAATGAGCAGTTCTTC	CASRSLSRTSGRLIHNEQFF
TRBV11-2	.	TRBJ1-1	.	TGTGCCAGCAGCTTGGGTCTTCCCCCGGTTTCTGCTTTCTTT	CASSLGLPPVSAFF
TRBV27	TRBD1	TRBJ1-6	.	TGTGCCAGCAGGATCCACAGGGGGGTGGATAATTCACCCCTCCACTTT	CASRIHRGVDNSPLHF
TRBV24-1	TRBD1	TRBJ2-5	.	TGTGCCACCAGTGATGCCACAGGGGTAGAGACCCAGTACTTC	CATSDATGVETQYF
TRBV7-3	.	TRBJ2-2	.	TGTGCCAGCAGCAAGGACACCAACACCGGGGAGCTGTTTTTT	CASSKDTNTGELFF
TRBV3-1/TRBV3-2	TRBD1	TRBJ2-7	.	TGTGCCAACCCCCTGAAACAGGGGTACTTTCACGAGCAGTACTTC	CANPLKQGYFHEQYF
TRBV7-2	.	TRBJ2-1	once	TGTGCCAGCAGCTTAGTGACAGGAGGCAATGAGCAGTTCTTC	CASSLVTGGNEQFF
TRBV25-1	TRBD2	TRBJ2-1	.	TGTGCCAGCAGTGAAACGCGGGGGACTAGCCGCAATGAGCAGTTCTTC	CASSETRGTSRNEQFF
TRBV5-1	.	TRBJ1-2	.	TGCGCCAGCAGCTTGGCCCCAGGGAGTGACTATGGCTACACCTTC	CASSLAPGSDYGYTF
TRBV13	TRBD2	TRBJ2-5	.	TGTGCCAGCAGTGGTAGCGGGGGACAGGAGACCCAGTACTTC	CASSGSGGQETQYF
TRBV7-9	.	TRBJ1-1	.	TGTGCCAGCAGCTTAGCAGGGATGTACACTGAAGCTTTCTTT	CASSLAGMYTEAFF
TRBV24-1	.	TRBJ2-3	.	TGTGCCACCATGGAGGGGAGCTGGGTGGATACGCAGTATTTT	CATMEGSWVDTQYF
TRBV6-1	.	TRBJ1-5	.	TGTGCCAGCAGTGAGAGGGAACGGCAGCCCCAGCATTTT	CASSERERQPQHF
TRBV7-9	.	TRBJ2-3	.	TGTGCCAGCAGCTTAGGACTAGTTGCCACAGATACGCAGTATTTT	CASSLGLVATDTQYF
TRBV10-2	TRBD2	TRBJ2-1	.	TGCGCCAGCAGTGAGTCGAATAGCGGGTTTCCACCCAATGAGCAGTTCTTC	CASSESNSGFPPNEQFF
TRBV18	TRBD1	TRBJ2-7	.	TGTGCCAGCTCACCCGGGACAGGGAGCTCCTACGAGCAGTACTTC	CASSPGTGSSYEQYF
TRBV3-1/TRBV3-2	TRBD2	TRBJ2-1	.	TGTGCCAGCAGCCTCGACGCTAGCGGAGTAGGCCACAATGAGCAGTTCTTC	CASSLDASGVGHNEQFF
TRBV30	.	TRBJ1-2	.	TGTGCCTGGAGTACTGGGGCCTGGGACTATGGCTACACCTTC	CAWSTGAWDYGYTF
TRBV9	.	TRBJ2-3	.	TGTGCCAGCAGCGTAAGTGGGGTAAGCACAGATACGCAGTATTTT	CASSVSGVSTDTQYF
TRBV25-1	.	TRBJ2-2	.	TGTGCCAGCAGTAAACAGGGAGTTAACACCGGGGAGCTGTTTTTT	CASSKQGVNTGELFF
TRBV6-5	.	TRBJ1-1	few	TGTGCCAGCGGCAGGACACCGAACACTGAAGCTTTCTTT	CASGRTPNTEAFF
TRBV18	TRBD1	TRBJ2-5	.	TGTGCCAGCTCACCAAAACAGGGGCGCGAGGAGACCCAGTACTTC	CASSPKQGREETQYF
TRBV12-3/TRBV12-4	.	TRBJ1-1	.	TGTGCCAGCAGTTTCGGGCAGGTCCCGGCTTTCTTT	CASSFGQVPAFF
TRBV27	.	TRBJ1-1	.	TGTGCCAGCAGTTTATCGACCAGGGGCACTGAAGCTTTCTTT	CASSLSTRGTEAFF
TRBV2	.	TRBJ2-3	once	TGTGCCAGCGGGCTATCGTCACGCACAGATACGCAGTATTTT	CASGLSSRTDTQYF
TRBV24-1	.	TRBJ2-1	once	TGTGCCACCAGTTTTGGGAATGAGCAGTTCTTC	CATSFGNEQFF
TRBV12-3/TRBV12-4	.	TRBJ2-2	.	TGTGCCAGCAAGATTACCGGGGAGCTGTTTTTT	CASKITGELFF
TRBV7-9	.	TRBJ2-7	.	TGTGCCAGCAGCCCCTCGGAGGCCTACGAGCAGTACTTC	CASSPSEAYEQYF
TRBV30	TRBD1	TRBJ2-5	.	TGTGCCTCCCTCCGGGGACAGCCGAAAGAGACCCAGTACTTC	CASLRGQPKETQYF
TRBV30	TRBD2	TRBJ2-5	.	TGTGCCTGGAGTCGAAGCGGGAGGGGCCCGGAGACCCAGTACTTC	CAWSRSGRGPETQYF
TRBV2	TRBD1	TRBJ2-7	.	TGTGCCAGCAGTGCAAACCGGGACAGCTTCTACGAGCAGTACTTC	CASSANRDSFYEQYF
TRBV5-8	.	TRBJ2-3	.	TGTGCCAGCAGCTTACAAAGAGATACGCAGTATTTT	CASSLQRDTQYF
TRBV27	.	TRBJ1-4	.	TGTGCCAGCAGCAGGGGCCTTGACAGAGAAAAACTGTTTTTT	CASSRGLDREKLFF
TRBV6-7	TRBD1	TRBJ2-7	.	TGTGCCAGCAGGGTCCGGGACAGGGGATACGAGCAGTACTTC	CASRVRDRGYEQYF
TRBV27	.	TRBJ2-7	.	TGTGCCAGCACGTCAGGGCCTTCCTACGAGCAGTACTTC	CASTSGPSYEQYF
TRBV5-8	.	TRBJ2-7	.	TGTGCCAGCAGCTTGGCGCCTTCAGGGATCTACGAGCAGTACTTC	CASSLAPSGIYEQYF
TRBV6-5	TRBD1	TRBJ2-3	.	TGTGCCAGCAGTTATTCGGGACAGGGGGCAGATACGCAGTATTTT	CASSYSGQGADTQYF
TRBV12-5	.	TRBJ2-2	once	TGTGCTAGTGGTTTGTGGCGGGGACGAGACACCGGGGAGCTGTTTTTT	CASGLWRGRDTGELFF
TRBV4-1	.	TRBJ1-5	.	TGCGCCAGCAGCCAAGTGGGGTATCAGCCCCAGCATTTT	CASSQVGYQPQHF
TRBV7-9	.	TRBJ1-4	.	TGTGCCAGCAGCTCGTTATCGGGGGCGAGTAATGAAAAACTGTTTTTT	CASSSLSGASNEKLFF
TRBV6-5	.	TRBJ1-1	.	TGTGCCAGCAGCAGGGGAACTGAAGCTTTCTTT	CASSRGTEAFF
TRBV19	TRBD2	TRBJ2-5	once	TGTGCCAGTAGCTTCGGACTAGAAGAGACCCAGTACTTC	CASSFGLEETQYF
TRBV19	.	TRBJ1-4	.	TGTGCCAGTAGTAAGGTCAATGAAAAACTGTTTTTT	CASSKVNEKLFF
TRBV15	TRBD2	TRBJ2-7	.	TGTGCCACCAGCAGAGATATAGGGCGGGAGGGCCGGATCTCCTACGAGCAGTACTTC	CATSRDIGREGRISYEQYF
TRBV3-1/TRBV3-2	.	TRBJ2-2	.	TGTGCCAGCAGCCGGACTACCGGGGAGCTGTTTTTT	CASSRTTGELFF
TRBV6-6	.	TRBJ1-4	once	TGTGCCAGCAGTTACTCGGGCGAAAAACTGTTTTTT	CASSYSGEKLFF
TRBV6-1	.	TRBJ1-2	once	TGTGCCAGCAGTGAAATTCTAGGGGTCGGCTACACCTTC	CASSEILGVGYTF
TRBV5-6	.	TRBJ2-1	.	TGTGCCAGCAGCCGGTACAATGAGCAGTTCTTC	CASSRYNEQFF
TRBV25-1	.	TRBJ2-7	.	TGTGCCAGCAGAGGAACAGGAGTCTACGAGCAGTACTTC	CASRGTGVYEQYF